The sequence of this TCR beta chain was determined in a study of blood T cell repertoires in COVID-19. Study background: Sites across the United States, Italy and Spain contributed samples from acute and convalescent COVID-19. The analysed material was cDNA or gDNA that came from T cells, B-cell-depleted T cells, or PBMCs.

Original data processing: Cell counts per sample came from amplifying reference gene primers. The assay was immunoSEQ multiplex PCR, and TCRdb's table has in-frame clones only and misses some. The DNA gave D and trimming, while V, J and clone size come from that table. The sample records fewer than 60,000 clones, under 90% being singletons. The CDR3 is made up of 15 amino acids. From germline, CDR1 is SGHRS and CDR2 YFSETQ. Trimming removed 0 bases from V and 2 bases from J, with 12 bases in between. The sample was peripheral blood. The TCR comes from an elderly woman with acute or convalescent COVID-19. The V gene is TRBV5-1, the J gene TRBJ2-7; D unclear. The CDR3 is CASSLGVGPTYEQYF. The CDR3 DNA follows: TGCGCCAGCAGCTTGGGAGTGGGCCCCACCTACGAGCAGTACTTC.